This record covers a single T cell receptor beta chain. The target antigen is unknown. This sample is part of a study of blood T cells in healthy people across ages. The CDR3 has 17 amino acids. Germline-derived CDR1 and CDR2 are SGHTA and FQGNSA. Findings of the study overall: Estimates of total diversity, which came from one million sequenced T cells, were considered to be underestimates.

A second PCR, run for about 7 to 11 cycles, used a sample-barcoded 5' primer plus a J-beta primer mix. TCRdb re-called the 5' RACE reads through MiXCR, storing one row per CDR3 protein. In the table there are hundreds of thousands of distinct CDR3 sequences, 21% of which are singletons. The TCR sequence derives from a man between 65 and 85 years old in good health. The genes are TRBV7-2 and TRBJ2-5; 12 bases agree with TRBD2. The J call is in doubt because the DNA end fits TRBJ2-1 better. Sequencing input: blood. In DNA form, the CDR3 reads TGTGCCAGCAGCCCTCCGGGACTAGCGGGTGGGAACAATGAGCAGTTCTTC. This gives the protein CASSPPGLAGGNNEQFF.